These T cell receptor beta chains were read from a single sample in a study of monozygotic twins with cystic fibrosis. Using immunoSEQ multiplex PCR, the repertoire was profiled, and TCRdb retains in-frame clones only, with some absent. This sample carries about 32,000 clones, 90% to 98% of them seen once, and the ten largest clones take 0.15% to 0.2%. The material sequenced was blood. Receptor source: a girl aged 2-9 years with cystic fibrosis. The CDR3 runs from the conserved cysteine through the conserved F or W. The D gene is left open where the match is weak. The size entry is marked missing in some rows and otherwise reads once, few, many or a size class.

TRBV30	NA	TRBJ1-2	NA	CAWRKEQAGGLGYTF	TGTGCCTGGAGGAAAGAACAGGCCGGAGGGCTAGGCTACACCTTC
TRBV7-8	TRBD2	TRBJ2-5	NA	CASSLGLAGEVETQYF	TGTGCCAGCAGCTTAGGACTAGCGGGAGAGGTAGAGACCCAGTACTTC
TRBV15	NA	TRBJ2-5	NA	CATSRVSETQYF	TGTGCCACCAGCAGAGTGTCGGAGACCCAGTACTTC
TRBV15	NA	TRBJ2-1	NA	CATSGVGIRYNEQFF	TGTGCCACCAGCGGGGTGGGGATTCGGTACAATGAGCAGTTCTTC
TRBV30	TRBD2	TRBJ2-1	NA	CAWDLAGGIYNEQFF	TGTGCCTGGGATCTAGCGGGAGGGATTTACAATGAGCAGTTCTTC
TRBV5-8	NA	TRBJ2-5	NA	CASLATETQYF	TGTGCCAGCTTAGCGACGGAGACCCAGTACTTC
TRBV4-1	NA	TRBJ1-5	NA	CASSREGVKQPQHF	TGCGCCAGCAGCCGGGAGGGAGTGAAGCAGCCCCAGCATTTT
TRBV5-4	NA	TRBJ2-2	few	CASSLTGTGELFF	TGTGCCAGCAGCTTGACGGGGACCGGGGAGCTGTTTTTT
TRBV15	NA	TRBJ2-7	once	CATSPNSYEQYF	TGTGCCACCAGCCCCAACAGCTACGAGCAGTACTTC
TRBV18	NA	TRBJ1-1	once	CASSPTGRRETEAFF	TGTGCCAGCTCACCAACCGGACGCCGGGAGACTGAAGCTTTCTTT
TRBV6-1	NA	TRBJ2-7	NA	CASNRLAGDRYEQYF	TGTGCCAGCAACCGTCTGGCAGGGGACCGTTACGAGCAGTACTTC
TRBV15	TRBD1	TRBJ1-5	NA	CATSRDPGTGLGQPQHF	TGTGCCACCAGCAGAGACCCCGGGACAGGGCTGGGTCAGCCCCAGCATTTT
TRBV5-1	NA	TRBJ2-3	NA	CASSLFRGDTQYF	TGCGCCAGCAGCTTGTTTCGGGGGGATACGCAGTATTTT
TRBV4-1	TRBD2	TRBJ2-1	NA	CASSSPGTSVNNEQFF	TGCGCCAGCAGCAGCCCCGGGACTAGCGTTAACAATGAGCAGTTCTTC